Each of the 29 T cell receptor beta chains below was sequenced from the same sample in a study of blood T cell repertoires in COVID-19. Method: immunoSEQ multiplex PCR; TCRdb's copy keeps in-frame clones and lacks some. The sample records 110,000 or so clones, over 60% being singletons. Specimen: peripheral blood. These receptor sequences come from a human donor in a cohort sampled during active COVID-19.

This sequence joins TRBV7-2 and TRBJ2-7; 12 bases match TRBD2. This CDR3 has 16 residues. The germline CDR1 and CDR2 sequences are SGHTA and FQGNSA. With V trimmed by 5 bases and J by 3 bases, 8 bases remained unmatched. The CDR3 DNA reads TGTGCCAGCAGCGTAAGACTAGCGGGAGATAACTACGAGCAGTACTTC. It specifies CASSVRLAGDNYEQYF.

The rearrangement uses TRBV2 and TRBJ1-5; maybe TRBD1 (5 bases). Trimming took 9 bases from V and 4 from J, leaving 13 bases between them. CDR3 length: 13 residues. Germline V CDR1 and CDR2: SNHLY, FYNNEI. CDR3 DNA: TGTGCCAGAGGGGTGAGTGGAAATCAGCCCCAGCATTTT. Amino acid sequence: CARGVSGNQPQHF.

V gene TRBV19 combines with J gene TRBJ1-2; the match to TRBD1 covers 8 bases. There are 13 residues in the CDR3. CDR1 LNHDA and CDR2 SQIVND come from the germline V gene (reference sequence). J gave up 6 bases and V 3 bases, and 3 bases lay outside the gene matches. The CDR3 is CASSMQDRDGYTF. The CDR3 DNA reads as TGTGCCAGTAGTATGCAGGACAGGGATGGCTACACCTTC.

The chain joins TRBV9 to TRBJ1-2, with TRBD1 matching 7 bases. Trimming at V came to 3 bases and at J to 6 bases, leaving 5 bases not matched to a gene. The V gene's germline CDR1 is SGDLS and CDR2 YYNGEE. CDR3 size: 13 residues. CDR3 region: CASSGSGGNGYTF. In nucleotides, the CDR3 is TGTGCCAGCAGCGGGTCAGGGGGGAATGGCTACACCTTC.

The chain has TRBV5-4 and TRBJ1-4, with 7 bases fitting TRBD1. Germline V CDR1 and CDR2: SGHNT, YYREEE (reference sequence). This CDR3 contains 15 residues. Trimming took 2 bases from V and 5 from J; bases not matched to a gene: 6. The chain's CDR3 is CASSLGLDRNEKLFF. The CDR3 nucleotides are TGTGCCAGCAGCTTAGGACTGGACAGGAATGAAAAACTGTTTTTT.

This clone was found once. CDR3 bases: TGTGCCAGCAGTAGACAGGGTGGCTACACCTTC. Its protein product is CASSRQGGYTF. The chain joins TRBV6-5 to TRBJ1-2; 7 bases agree with TRBD1. V lost 5 bases, J lost 7 bases, and 1 base stayed unmatched. The germline CDR1 and CDR2 sequences are MNHEY and SVGAGI. The CDR3 has 11 residues.

The chain uses TRBV2 and TRBJ2-7; 10 bases are shared with TRBD2. V gave up 4 bases and J gave up 5 bases; unmatched junction bases: 5. This CDR3 is 14 amino acids long. Germline CDR1 reads SNHLY; CDR2 reads FYNNEI. Here the CDR3 DNA reads TGTGCCAGCAGTGGGACTAGCGGTCCTAACGAGCAGTACTTC. Residues: CASSGTSGPNEQYF.

The V call is TRBV7-9, the J call TRBJ1-2; TRBD1 is a possible D gene (6 bases). This CDR3 region has 16 residues. CDR1 SEHNR and CDR2 FQNEAQ come from the germline V gene (reference sequence). V was shortened by 5 bases and J by 4 bases, with 20 bases between the two germline ends. CDR3 sequence (DNA): TGTGCCAGCAGCCCACCGGGGGGGGGCCTCTCCTATGGCTACACCTTC. It translates to CASSPPGGGLSYGYTF.

A few counts support this clone. The rearrangement joins TRBV27 to TRBJ1-2; 8 bases fit TRBD1. The CDR3 totals 15 residues. Germline-derived CDR1 and CDR2 are MNHEY and SMNVEV (reference sequence). The trim removed 3 bases at V and 5 bases at J, leaving 8 bases unmatched. The CDR3 spells CASSLSLDRAYGYTF. CDR3 in DNA: TGTGCCAGCAGTTTGTCCTTGGACAGGGCTTATGGCTACACCTTC.

The gene calls are TRBV11-2 and TRBJ2-7; 8 bases fit TRBD2. The CDR3 is 18 residues long. V lost 1 base, J lost 4 bases, and 15 bases stayed unmatched. CDR1 is SGHAT, CDR2 FQNNGV, per germline. CDR3: CASSLAGLGSGSVYEQYF. CDR3 nucleotide sequence: TGTGCCAGCAGCTTAGCCGGTCTGGGGAGCGGGAGTGTATACGAGCAGTACTTC.

This clone was found once. CDR3: CSVEGQYNEQFF. The CDR3 nucleotides are TGCAGCGTTGAAGGCCAGTACAATGAGCAGTTCTTC. The chain combines TRBV29-1 with TRBJ2-1, with D unresolved. This CDR3 is built from 12 residues. V gave up 1 base and J gave up 4 bases, with 5 bases separating them. The germline V gene encodes CDR1 SQVTM and CDR2 ANQGSEA.

The genes are TRBV6-1 and TRBJ1-3; unclear D gene. Germline V lookup: CDR1 MNHNS, CDR2 SASEGT. V dropped 2 bases and J dropped 2 bases, with 16 bases sitting between them. The CDR3 length is 17 residues. This CDR3 reads CASSEIGRHRPGNTIYF. The CDR3, as DNA: TGTGCCAGCAGTGAAATAGGGAGACACCGTCCTGGAAACACCATATATTTT.

V and J are TRBV11-2 and TRBJ2-7, with TRBD2 matching over 11 bases. After removal of 5 bases from V and 3 bases from J, the junction contained 9 bases not matched to a gene. CDR1 and CDR2 (germline): SGHAT, FQNNGV. The CDR3 runs to 16 residues. The CDR3 here is CASSPAGTSGIYEQYF. The CDR3 DNA reads TGTGCCAGCAGCCCAGCCGGGACTAGCGGAATCTACGAGCAGTACTTC.

This clone has a single count. V is TRBV10-1 and J is TRBJ1-1, with D perhaps matching TRBD1 (5 bases). Germline CDR1 and CDR2: WNHNN and SYGVQD (reference sequence). The CDR3 loop spans 18 amino acids. V lost 0 bases and J lost 1, with 18 bases in between. The CDR3 coding sequence is TGCGCCAGCAGTGAGTCCCAAGGACACCCACCAGGGAACACTGAAGCTTTCTTT. It is translated as CASSESQGHPPGNTEAFF.

This clone has a handful of counts. The chain recombines TRBV6-5 with TRBJ2-7; tentatively, D is TRBD2 (6 bases). Trimming removed 2 bases from V and 5 bases from J, with 7 bases in between. The germline V gene has CDR1 MNHEY and CDR2 SVGAGI. CDR3 length: 12 residues. The CDR3 is CASSYRGDEQYF. CDR3 in DNA: TGTGCCAGCAGTTACCGCGGGGACGAGCAGTACTTC.

The V call is TRBV14, the J call TRBJ1-2, with D uncertain. V was pared by 4 bases and J by 2 bases, with 5 bases between. This CDR3 has 12 amino acids. CDR1 is SGHDN, CDR2 FVKESK, per germline. In nucleotides, the CDR3 is TGTGCCAGCAGCCCGGGGAACTATGGCTACACCTTC. Its protein product is CASSPGNYGYTF.

The V and J genes are TRBV7-9 and TRBJ1-1, with D uncertain. Trimming removed 1 base at V and 6 bases at J, with 9 bases between. The CDR3 is made up of 13 amino acids. Germline V gene lookup returns CDR1 SEHNR and CDR2 FQNEAQ (reference sequence). The CDR3 coding sequence is TGTGCCAGCAGCTTAGGAGGGTCCCCTGAAGCTTTCTTT. Protein: CASSLGGSPEAFF.

This sequence joins TRBV5-6 and TRBJ2-7, with D tentatively TRBD2 (6 bases). CDR1 and CDR2 from the germline V gene are SGHDT and YYEEEE. V lost 1 base, J lost 6 bases, and 8 bases lay in between. This CDR3 spans 12 amino acids. The CDR3: CASSLLRGEQYF. CDR3 coding DNA: TGTGCCAGCAGCTTGTTGCGGGGCGAGCAGTACTTC.

V usage is TRBV19 and J usage is TRBJ2-2, with 9 bases lining up with TRBD1. Losses at the gene ends were 3 bases for V and 8 bases for J; bases not matched to a gene: 4. Germline-derived CDR1 and CDR2 are LNHDA and SQIVND (reference sequence). CDR3 length: 14 residues. This chain's CDR3 is CASSIGQGPGELFF. As DNA, the CDR3 is TGTGCCAGTAGTATCGGACAGGGGCCTGGGGAGCTGTTTTTT. Filled out from reference TRBV19 and TRBJ2-2, the complete variable domain reads DGGITQSPKYLFRKEGQNVTLSCEQNLNHDAMYWYRQDPGQGLRLIYYSQIVNDFQKGDIAEGYSVSREKKESFPLTVTSAQKNPTAFYLCASSIGQGPGELFFGEGSRLTVL.

This rearrangement joins TRBV11-3 to TRBJ2-7; no reliable D call. V lost 3 bases to trimming and J lost 0 bases, with 18 bases between them. The CDR3 has 17 residues. The V gene's germline CDR1 is SGHNT and CDR2 YENEEA. For the CDR3, the DNA is TGTGCCAGCAGCTTGGTCCTTCTAGAAGGATTCTCCTACGAGCAGTACTTC. This codes for CASSLVLLEGFSYEQYF. Together with reference TRBV11-3 and TRBJ2-7, the CDR3 gives the full variable domain: EAGVVQSPRYKIIEKKQPVAFWCNPISGHNTLYWYLQNLGQGPELLIRYENEEAVDDSQLPKDRFSAERLKGVDSTLKIQPAELGDSAVYLCASSLVLLEGFSYEQYFGPGTRLTVT.

The rearrangement links TRBV6-6 to TRBJ2-7, with 11 bases matching TRBD2. CDR1 is MNHNY and CDR2 is SVGAGI in the germline V gene (reference sequence). This CDR3 is 14 amino acids long. The J segment lost 1 base and the V segment lost 5 bases, leaving 1 base of the junction unmatched. CDR3 DNA: TGTGCCAGCAGTCGGACTAGCGGGTCCTACGAGCAGTACTTC. Its protein product is CASSRTSGSYEQYF.

The rearrangement uses TRBV5-4 and TRBJ2-7; 10 bases are a match to TRBD1. The length of the CDR3 is 14 residues. Germline V CDR1 and CDR2: SGHNT, YYREEE (reference sequence). The V and J ends lost 4 bases and 3 bases, in that order; junction bases with no gene match: 4. The chain's CDR3 is CASSPGTGDYEQYF. The CDR3 nucleotides read TGTGCCAGCAGCCCCGGGACAGGGGACTACGAGCAGTACTTC. The complete variable domain, with remaining parts taken from reference TRBV5-4 and TRBJ2-7, reads ETGVTQSPTHLIKTRGQQVTLRCSSQSGHNTVSWYQQALGQGPQFIFQYYREEENGRGNFPPRFSGLQFPNYSSELNVNALELDDSALYLCASSPGTGDYEQYFGPGTRLTVT.

This chain joins TRBV4-1 and TRBJ2-7; TRBD1 matches at 8 bases. The V segment lost 2 bases and the J segment 5 bases; nucleotides outside the gene matches: 11. Germline CDR1 is MGHRA and CDR2 is YSYEKL. The CDR3 is 16 amino acids. DNA of the CDR3: TGCGCCAGCAGCCAAACCTCGCTGACAGGGGTCCACGAGCAGTACTTC. This encodes CASSQTSLTGVHEQYF.

This clone showed up just once. The chain recombines TRBV7-8 with TRBJ2-1, with 7 bases fitting TRBD2. This CDR3 spans 16 amino acids. Germline lookup yields CDR1 SGHVS and CDR2 FQNEAQ. After removal of 2 bases from V and 4 bases from J, the junction contained 8 bases not matched to a gene. The DNA for the CDR3 is TGTGCCAGCAGCTTACCGCTGGCGGGAGTATACAATGAGCAGTTCTTC. Amino acids: CASSLPLAGVYNEQFF.

The rearrangement links TRBV5-4 to TRBJ1-2; D is uncertain. This CDR3 contains 13 residues. In germline, CDR1 is SGHNT, CDR2 YYREEE (reference sequence). V lost 0 bases and J 1 base, leaving 4 bases between the germline ends. Here the CDR3 DNA reads TGTGCCAGCAGCTTGGACAGTAACTATGGCTACACCTTC. Encoded protein: CASSLDSNYGYTF.

The genes are TRBV30 and TRBJ2-7; 7 bases match TRBD2. Trimming took 2 bases from V and 2 from J; bases not matched to a gene: 9. CDR1 and CDR2 (germline): GTSNPN, SVGIG (reference sequence). CDR3 length: 15 amino acids. CDR3 loop: CAWSRAGRPPYEQYF. CDR3 nucleotides: TGTGCCTGGAGTCGAGCCGGGAGGCCCCCCTACGAGCAGTACTTC.

The chain recombines TRBV3-1 (or the pseudogene TRBV3-2) with TRBJ2-7; possibly TRBD2 for D (6 bases). The germline CDR1 and CDR2 sequences are LGHDT and YNNKEL (reference sequence). The V gene lost 2 bases and the J gene lost 2 bases, with 16 bases spanning the gap. The CDR3 loop spans 16 amino acids. CDR3 residues: CASSQSRGLWPYEQYF. DNA of the CDR3: TGTGCCAGCAGCCAATCTAGGGGACTTTGGCCCTACGAGCAGTACTTC.

J is TRBJ1-2 and V is TRBV5-6; 7 bases are shared with TRBD1. The CDR3 contains 14 residues. CDR1 is SGHDT, CDR2 YYEEEE, per germline. V dropped 4 bases and J dropped 4; count of bases not matched to a gene: 7. The CDR3 is CASSPQGQPYGYTF. The CDR3 DNA reads TGTGCCAGCAGCCCCCAGGGACAGCCCTATGGCTACACCTTC.

The chain combines TRBV5-1 with TRBJ1-1; D not resolved. Trimming cost V 0 bases and J 1 base, with 10 bases left between them. Germline CDR1 is SGHRS and CDR2 is YFSETQ. This CDR3 contains 15 residues. The CDR3 DNA follows: TGCGCCAGCAGCTTGGGGCAGAGAGGGAACACTGAAGCTTTCTTT. It yields the protein CASSLGQRGNTEAFF.